The next 21 T cell receptor beta chains were all read from a single sample in a study of T cell responses to AZD1222 COVID-19 vaccine. Assay used: immunoSEQ multiplex PCR; TCRdb lists only in-frame clones, some missing. The sample lists 90,000 to 95,000 clones; 91% were seen once. Specimen: peripheral blood, collected on day 0 of AZD1222 vaccination. These receptors all stem from an adult in good health.

This rearrangement joins TRBV28 to TRBJ1-2; 9 bases map to TRBD1. Trimming removed 6 bases from V and 5 bases from J; junction bases left unmatched: 4. CDR1 is MDHEN, CDR2 SYDVKM, per germline. The CDR3 extends over 13 amino acids. In DNA, the CDR3 is TGTGCCAGCAGCAGCGGACAGGGGTATGGCTACACCTTC. This sequence encodes CASSSGQGYGYTF.

This chain links TRBV27 with TRBJ1-5, with no clear D. The germline V gene has CDR1 MNHEY and CDR2 SMNVEV (reference sequence). V lost 9 bases and J 6 bases, leaving 18 bases between the germline ends. This CDR3 has 14 amino acids. CDR3 sequence: CASARTPAGQPQHF. The CDR3 bases are TGTGCCAGTGCCCGGACGCCGGCGGGTCAGCCCCAGCATTTT.

The chain recombines TRBV9 with TRBJ2-7; TRBD2 aligns across 13 bases. The CDR3 sequence is 15 residues long. The germline CDR1 and CDR2 sequences are SGDLS and YYNGEE. V lost 4 bases, J lost 6 bases, and 7 bases stayed unmatched. In DNA, the CDR3 is TGTGCCAGCAGCCCCAGACTAGCGGGGGGAGGCGAGCAGTACTTC. As protein: CASSPRLAGGGEQYF. The whole variable domain, filled in from reference TRBV9 and TRBJ2-7, reads DSGVTQTPKHLITATGQRVTLRCSPRSGDLSVYWYQQSLDQGLQFLIQYYNGEERAKGNILERFSAQQFPDLHSELNLSSLELGDSALYFCASSPRLAGGGEQYFGPGTRLTVT.

The V call is TRBV4-3, the J call TRBJ1-2; 8 bases map to TRBD1. The J segment lost 6 bases and the V segment lost 8 bases, leaving 14 bases of the junction unmatched. Germline assignment: CDR1 LGHNA and CDR2 YSLEER. The CDR3 extends over 15 amino acids. CDR3 residues: CASRRTDRADHGYTF. DNA of the CDR3: TGCGCCAGCCGAAGGACGGACAGGGCGGATCATGGCTACACCTTC.

The rearrangement links TRBV3-1 (or the pseudogene TRBV3-2) to TRBJ1-2; 10 bases align to TRBD1. The CDR3 is 14 amino acids. Germline V gives CDR1 LGHDT, CDR2 YNNKEL (reference sequence). V shed 4 bases, J shed 6 bases, and the junction held 5 bases outside the gene matches. The CDR3 here is CASSRLGQGDGYTF. CDR3 nucleotide sequence: TGTGCCAGCAGCCGGCTCGGACAGGGGGATGGCTACACCTTC.

The chain recombines TRBV3-1 (or the pseudogene TRBV3-2) with TRBJ2-2; possibly TRBD2 for D (6 bases). CDR3 length equals 14 residues. V lost 4 bases, J lost 8 bases, and 14 bases lay in between. Germline loops: CDR1 LGHDT, CDR2 YNNKEL (reference sequence). The CDR3, as DNA: TGTGCCAGCAGCCCTCCCAGCGGGTTAGGGGAGCTGTTTTTT. Translating it yields CASSPPSGLGELFF.

The genes are TRBV5-1 and TRBJ1-2; TRBD1 aligns across 7 bases. V lost 10 bases, J lost 4 bases, and 19 bases stayed unmatched. From germline, CDR1 is SGHRS and CDR2 YFSETQ. The CDR3 is made up of 16 amino acids. The CDR3 DNA is TGCGCCTCAAGTCCCGGGACAGTGGCCCTAGTCTATGGCTACACCTTC. Amino acid sequence: CASSPGTVALVYGYTF.

V is TRBV5-1 and J is TRBJ2-7; the D gene is possibly TRBD1 (6 bases). The germline gives CDR1 SGHRS, CDR2 YFSETQ. This CDR3 spans 13 amino acids. V was cut by 7 bases and J by 0 bases, with 11 bases left in between. CDR3 amino acids: CASYRQDSYEQYF. In DNA, the CDR3 is TGCGCCAGCTATCGACAGGACTCCTACGAGCAGTACTTC.

CDR3 residues: CASSQARGSVHSPLHF. For the CDR3, the DNA is TGTGCCAGCAGCCAAGCCCGGGGATCGGTGCATTCACCCCTCCACTTT. The chain couples TRBV14 to TRBJ1-6; D gene ambiguous. This CDR3 is built from 16 residues. The V end was cut by 1 base, the J end by 8 bases, with 15 bases between. From germline, CDR1 is SGHDN and CDR2 FVKESK.

V usage is TRBV28 and J usage is TRBJ1-1; a weak D match, TRBD1 (5 bases). This CDR3 comprises 13 residues. V shed 5 bases and J shed 9 bases, with 16 bases lying between them. CDR1 is MDHEN, CDR2 SYDVKM, per germline. CDR3 DNA sequence: TGTGCCAGCAGTACCCGAGGGGTCGAGCAAGCTTTCTTT. This translates into CASSTRGVEQAFF.

CDR3 amino acids: CASRITSGGKNIQYF. In nucleotides, the CDR3 is TGTGCCAGCAGAATTACTAGCGGGGGCAAAAACATTCAGTACTTC. The gene calls are TRBV3-1 (or the pseudogene TRBV3-2) and TRBJ2-4; 11 nucleotides align to TRBD2. Germline CDR1 is LGHDT and CDR2 is YNNKEL (reference sequence). The CDR3 runs to 15 residues. The V gene end was trimmed by 6 bases and the J gene end by 3 bases; junction bases not matched to a gene: 4.

The genes are TRBV9 and TRBJ1-5; 7 nucleotides align to TRBD1. CDR3 length equals 14 residues. Germline assignment: CDR1 SGDLS and CDR2 YYNGEE. Germline trimming cut 3 bases from V and 2 bases from J; bases unmatched to any gene: 2. CDR3 nucleotides: TGTGCCAGCAGCGCACAGGGGCGCAATCAGCCCCAGCATTTT. Translating it yields CASSAQGRNQPQHF.

The rearrangement uses TRBV27 and TRBJ2-7; TRBD1 matches 8 bases. The CDR3 length is 15 residues. V trimming: 2 bases; J trimming: 3 bases; junction bases outside the gene matches: 6. Germline V gene data show CDR1 as MNHEY and CDR2 as SMNVEV (reference sequence). In nucleotides, the CDR3 is TGTGCCAGCAGTTTAAGGTTCGACAGGGGCTACGAGCAGTACTTC. Encoded protein: CASSLRFDRGYEQYF.

The chain joins TRBV21-1 to TRBJ2-1; the table's D gene call, TRBD2, was not cross checked with the DNA. TRBV21-1 is marked as a pseudogene. There are 11 residues in the CDR3. The CDR3 spells CARNGGNEQFF. As DNA, the CDR3 is TGTGCCAGAAACGGGGGGAATGAGCAGTTCTTC.

The count of this clone is one. The chain joins TRBV5-1 to TRBJ1-5; 9 nucleotides agree with TRBD1. This CDR3 spans 14 amino acids. V was pared by 4 bases and J by 8 bases, with 7 bases of the junction left unmatched. Germline assignment: CDR1 SGHRS and CDR2 YFSETQ. CDR3 bases: TGCGCCAGCAGCCCAGCGACAGGGGGGGAGCCCCAGCATTTT. As protein: CASSPATGGEPQHF.

The chain uses TRBV6-5 and TRBJ2-5; 10 bases line up with TRBD1. V lost 8 bases, J lost 5 bases, and 11 bases stayed unmatched. CDR1 and CDR2 (germline): MNHEY, SVGAGI. The CDR3 consists of 15 residues. The CDR3 sequence is CASPPGTGAEETQYF. The CDR3 DNA reads TGTGCCAGCCCGCCGGGGACAGGGGCGGAGGAGACCCAGTACTTC.

The chain is built from TRBV18 and TRBJ1-2; 11 bases align to TRBD1. The germline gives CDR1 KGHSH, CDR2 LQKENI. The CDR3 is 16 residues long. V lost 4 bases, J lost 4 bases, and 8 bases stayed unmatched. Written as DNA, the CDR3 is TGTGCCAGCTCACGGGACAGGGGGATCGCGGGCTATGGCTACACCTTC. It is translated as CASSRDRGIAGYGYTF. Full variable domain (missing parts from reference TRBV18 and TRBJ1-2): NAGVMQNPRHLVRRRGQEARLRCSPMKGHSHVYWYRQLPEEGLKFMVYLQKENIIDESGMPKERFSAEFPKEGPSILRIQQVVRGDSAAYFCASSRDRGIAGYGYTFGSGTRLTVV.

The V gene is TRBV3-1 (or the pseudogene TRBV3-2), the J gene TRBJ1-2; D is perhaps TRBD1 (6 bases). Germline V gene lookup returns CDR1 LGHDT and CDR2 YNNKEL (reference sequence). V was trimmed by 4 bases and J by 2 bases, leaving 14 bases between them. The length of the CDR3 is 15 residues. The CDR3 loop reads CASSLSGTKNYGYTF. DNA for the CDR3: TGTGCCAGCAGCCTTTCCGGGACAAAGAACTATGGCTACACCTTC.

This clone was recorded once. The rearrangement links TRBV4-1 to TRBJ1-2; a possible D gene is TRBD1 (6 bases). V lost 6 bases, J lost 0 bases, and 14 bases lay in between. Germline values: CDR1 MGHRA, CDR2 YSYEKL. This CDR3 is 15 amino acids long. The CDR3 reads CASSPGQGTNYGYTF. Here the CDR3 DNA reads TGCGCCAGCAGTCCAGGTCAGGGGACTAACTATGGCTACACCTTC.

The V and J genes are TRBV6-4 and TRBJ2-3; 8 bases agree with TRBD2. The CDR3 has 16 amino acids. The germline CDR1 and CDR2 sequences are MRHNA and SNTAGT. Trimming at V came to 0 bases and at J to 0 bases, leaving 2 bases not matched to a gene. CDR3 nucleotides: TGTGCCAGCAGTGACTCGGCTAGCGGGAGCACAGATACGCAGTATTTT. It specifies CASSDSASGSTDTQYF.

The chain employs TRBV7-2 and TRBJ2-6; D not resolved. CDR1 and CDR2 from the germline V gene are SGHTA and FQGNSA. V gave up 3 bases and J gave up 0 bases, with 9 bases separating them. The CDR3 totals 16 residues. CDR3 sequence (DNA): TGTGCCAGCAGCTTCCTCTCAAGCTCTGGGGCCAACGTCCTGACTTTC. Amino acids: CASSFLSSSGANVLTF.